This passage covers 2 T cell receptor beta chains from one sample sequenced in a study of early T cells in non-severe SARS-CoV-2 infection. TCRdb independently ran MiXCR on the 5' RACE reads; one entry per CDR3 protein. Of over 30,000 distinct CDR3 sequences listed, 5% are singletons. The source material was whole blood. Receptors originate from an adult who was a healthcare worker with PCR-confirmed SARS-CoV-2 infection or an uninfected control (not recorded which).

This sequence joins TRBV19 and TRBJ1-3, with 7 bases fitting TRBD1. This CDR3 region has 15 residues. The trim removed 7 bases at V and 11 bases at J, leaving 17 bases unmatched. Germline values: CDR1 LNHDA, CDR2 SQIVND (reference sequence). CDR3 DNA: TGTGCCAGTACCCATACCGGGACAGTAGTCGGAGCCATATATTTT. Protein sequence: CASTHTGTVVGAIYF.

DNA for the CDR3: TGCAGTGCTAGTATATCACCTCGGGATACGCAGTATTTT. It yields the protein CSASISPRDTQYF. The V call is TRBV20-1, the J call TRBJ2-3; D not resolved. Trimming removed 3 bases at V and 6 bases at J, with 13 bases between. Germline V lookup: CDR1 DFQATT, CDR2 SNEGSKA (reference sequence). This CDR3 has 13 residues.